This paragraph covers one T cell receptor (beta chain) sequence. Its antigen is undetermined. Produced via immunoSEQ multiplex PCR; TCRdb's table is partial and in-frame only. This sample has around 69,000 clones, with almost 90% found just once. This sample is part of a study of graft-versus-host responses after intestinal transplantation. CDR3 length equals 18 residues. CDR1 MNHEY and CDR2 SMNVEV come from the germline V gene (reference sequence). The V end lost 2 bases, the J end lost 0 bases, and 17 bases lay between the germline ends. This TCR was recovered from a human donor who was the organ donor for an intestinal transplant. The specimen comprised unstimulated CD8+ T cells sorted from spleen or lymph node cells, sampled before transplant. V usage is TRBV27 and J usage is TRBJ1-5, with D tentatively TRBD1 (5 bases). In nucleotides, the CDR3 is TGTGCCAGCAGTTTACCCCGCCCGGACACTAATAGCAATCAGCCCCAGCATTTT. Protein product: CASSLPRPDTNSNQPQHF.